These 8 T cell receptor beta chains came from one sample sequenced in a study of cytomegalovirus exposure and HLA in healthy donors. The PCR used 60 Vbeta and 13 Jbeta primers. Produced via immunoSEQ multiplex PCR; TCRdb's table is partial and in-frame only. The repertoire includes some 120,000 clones, 75% to 85% of them detected once, and roughly 3.5% sits in the top ten. The sample taken for sequencing was PBMCs. All receptors derive from a man aged 40-50 years in good health and CMV-seronegative.

The rearrangement uses TRBV6-6 and TRBJ1-5; no clear D gene. From germline, CDR1 is MNHNY and CDR2 SVGAGI (reference sequence). The CDR3 is 14 amino acids. V shed 2 bases and J shed 0 bases, with 5 bases lying between them. Written as DNA, the CDR3 is TGTGCCAGCAGTTACGCAGATAGCAATCAGCCCCAGCATTTT. It is translated as CASSYADSNQPQHF.

CDR3 protein: CASSRRDRGPTEAFF. CDR3 DNA: TGTGCCAGCAGCCGCCGGGACAGGGGGCCCACTGAAGCTTTCTTT. V and J are TRBV5-4 and TRBJ1-1; 12 bases map to TRBD1. The V segment lost 4 bases and the J segment 4 bases; nucleotides outside the gene matches: 5. There are 15 residues in the CDR3. The V gene's germline CDR1 is SGHNT and CDR2 YYREEE (reference sequence).

This clone was seen only a few times. The chain couples TRBV5-6 to TRBJ2-6; tentatively, D is TRBD2 (6 bases). CDR1 SGHDT and CDR2 YYEEEE come from the germline V gene. Trimming took 0 bases from V and 2 from J, leaving 9 bases between them. The CDR3 covers 16 residues. This chain's CDR3 is CASSLVAGTGANVLTF. The CDR3 nucleotides read TGTGCCAGCAGCTTGGTTGCGGGGACTGGGGCCAACGTCCTGACTTTC.

This chain uses TRBV28 with TRBJ2-7, with 8 nucleotides matching TRBD1. Trimming took 6 bases from V and 2 from J; bases not matched to a gene: 9. CDR3 size: 15 residues. CDR1 and CDR2 (germline): MDHEN, SYDVKM. The CDR3 sequence is CASSLLGTGPYEQYF. The DNA for the CDR3 is TGTGCCAGCAGCCTTTTAGGGACAGGACCCTACGAGCAGTACTTC.

The chain links TRBV5-4 to TRBJ1-1, with D possibly matching TRBD1 (5 bases). Germline assignment: CDR1 SGHNT and CDR2 YYREEE (reference sequence). The CDR3 spans 16 residues. The germline V and J ends were trimmed by 2 bases and 0 bases, with 14 bases remaining between them. CDR3 coding DNA: TGTGCCAGCAGCTTCGACAGACTAGAGGTGAACACTGAAGCTTTCTTT. Protein product: CASSFDRLEVNTEAFF.

This chain joins TRBV7-2 and TRBJ2-2; tentatively, D is TRBD1 (5 bases). The CDR3 sequence is 13 residues long. The V end was cut by 10 bases, the J end by 1 base, with 10 bases between. From germline, CDR1 is SGHTA and CDR2 FQGNSA. This CDR3 reads CATRQRNTGELFF. In DNA form, the CDR3 reads TGTGCCACGCGACAGAGGAACACCGGGGAGCTGTTTTTT.

The J gene is TRBJ2-2, the V gene TRBV4-3; D is unresolved. CDR3 length equals 14 residues. CDR1 is LGHNA and CDR2 is YSLEER in the germline V gene. Trimming stripped 4 bases from V and 6 bases from J, with 12 bases between. The CDR3 sequence: CASSPEGDSGELFF. CDR3 DNA: TGCGCCAGCAGCCCCGAAGGCGACTCCGGGGAGCTGTTTTTT.

J is TRBJ1-5 and V is TRBV6-1; the D is unclear. The germline V gene encodes CDR1 MNHNS and CDR2 SASEGT. CDR3 length equals 13 residues. Between the trimmed V and J ends, which lost 6 bases and 4 bases, there was a span of 10 bases. CDR3 loop: CASSREGNQPQHF. DNA of the CDR3: TGTGCCAGCAGCCGGGAGGGTAATCAGCCCCAGCATTTT.